These T cell receptor beta chains were read from a single sample in a study of T cell repertoires in cytomegalovirus infection. MiXCR was run by TCRdb on the reads, yielding one entry per CDR3 protein. This table has under 850,000 distinct CDR3 sequences, 30% to 35% appearing once. Their cognate antigens are unknown. The starting material was cultured PBMCs, obtained from culture after CMV antigen stimulation. The source is a human donor in good health (CMV status not recorded). Some clones in this sample may be carry-over from other donors' samples. CDR3s include the opening cysteine and the closing phenylalanine or tryptophan. Each record gives: D gene, clone size, J gene, V gene, CDR3 DNA, CDR3 protein. The D gene is left open where the match is weak. The size entry is marked missing in some rows and otherwise reads once, few, many or a size class.

d_gene: NA
abundance: NA
j_gene: TRBJ2-4
v_gene: TRBV7-9
CDR3nt: TGTGCCAGCGGACTCGGGGGAGCCAAAAACATTCAGTACTTC
CDR3aa: CASGLGGAKNIQYF

d_gene: NA
abundance: NA
j_gene: TRBJ2-5
v_gene: TRBV5-5
CDR3nt: TGTGCCAGCAGCATCTTGGGAGAGGGGGAAGAGACCCAGTACTTC
CDR3aa: CASSILGEGEETQYF

d_gene: NA
abundance: once
j_gene: TRBJ2-7
v_gene: TRBV20-1
CDR3nt: TGCAGTGCTTCCGACGGTCGACTAGTCTTC
CDR3aa: CSASDGRLVF

d_gene: TRBD1
abundance: few
j_gene: TRBJ2-7
v_gene: TRBV6-2/TRBV6-3
CDR3nt: TGTGCCAGCACAGGGGGACACAACACCTACGAGCAGTACTTC
CDR3aa: CASTGGHNTYEQYF

d_gene: NA
abundance: NA
j_gene: TRBJ2-3
v_gene: TRBV7-2
CDR3nt: TGTGCCAGCAGCTTAGCGCTGGGGGGCCCGGGAGATACGCAGTATTTT
CDR3aa: CASSLALGGPGDTQYF

d_gene: NA
abundance: NA
j_gene: TRBJ1-1
v_gene: TRBV19
CDR3nt: TGTGCCAGTAGTATAGACCTTACGGGGGAGAACACTGAAGCTTTCTTT
CDR3aa: CASSIDLTGENTEAFF

d_gene: NA
abundance: NA
j_gene: TRBJ1-1
v_gene: TRBV7-8
CDR3nt: TGTGCCAGCAGCTTTATCGGCACTGAAGCTTTCTTT
CDR3aa: CASSFIGTEAFF

d_gene: TRBD2
abundance: NA
j_gene: TRBJ2-7
v_gene: TRBV7-2
CDR3nt: TGTGCCAGCAGCACCCGGTCTAGCGGGTACGAGCAGTACTTC
CDR3aa: CASSTRSSGYEQYF

d_gene: NA
abundance: once
j_gene: TRBJ1-3
v_gene: TRBV6-5
CDR3nt: TGTGCCAGCTTGTCCAGGGGAAACACCATATATTTT
CDR3aa: CASLSRGNTIYF

d_gene: TRBD2
abundance: many
j_gene: TRBJ2-5
v_gene: TRBV7-2
CDR3nt: TGTGCCAGCAGCTTCATTCCGGGACTAGCAATGGAGACCCAGTACTTC
CDR3aa: CASSFIPGLAMETQYF

d_gene: NA
abundance: NA
j_gene: TRBJ2-7
v_gene: TRBV7-2
CDR3nt: TGTGCCAGCAGCTTGCAGCGGGAGCAGTACTTC
CDR3aa: CASSLQREQYF

d_gene: NA
abundance: few
j_gene: TRBJ1-2
v_gene: TRBV6-1
CDR3nt: TGTGCCAGCAACAAGGGGAAGAACTCCTATGGCTACACCTTC
CDR3aa: CASNKGKNSYGYTF

d_gene: NA
abundance: many
j_gene: TRBJ2-1
v_gene: TRBV7-2
CDR3nt: TGTGCCAGCAGCCCTGAATTCTCCGACAATGAGCAGTTCTTC
CDR3aa: CASSPEFSDNEQFF

d_gene: TRBD2
abundance: NA
j_gene: TRBJ2-5
v_gene: TRBV2
CDR3nt: TGTGCCAGCAGCGGAAGTAGCGGGGGAAGACCCCAGTACTTC
CDR3aa: CASSGSSGGRPQYF

d_gene: NA
abundance: NA
j_gene: TRBJ2-1
v_gene: TRBV20-1
CDR3nt: TGCAGTGCTAGAGGGACCTATGAGCAGTTCTTC
CDR3aa: CSARGTYEQFF

d_gene: TRBD1
abundance: NA
j_gene: TRBJ2-5
v_gene: TRBV7-8
CDR3nt: TGTGCCAGCCGTCCGACAGGGTGGGGTGTGAACTTC
CDR3aa: CASRPTGWGVNF

d_gene: NA
abundance: few
j_gene: TRBJ1-1
v_gene: TRBV10-3
CDR3nt: TGTGCCATCAGTGGTGGAAGACGCTTGATGGGCTTTGGCACTGAAGCTTTCTTT
CDR3aa: CAISGGRRLMGFGTEAFF

d_gene: NA
abundance: few
j_gene: TRBJ2-7
v_gene: TRBV12-3/TRBV12-4
CDR3nt: TGTGCCAGCAGTTCAGGACTGCTATCCTACGAGCAGTACTTC
CDR3aa: CASSSGLLSYEQYF

d_gene: TRBD1
abundance: few
j_gene: TRBJ2-7
v_gene: TRBV7-9
CDR3nt: TGTGCCAGCAGCTTCTCGACAGGGAAAGGGGAGCAGTACTTC
CDR3aa: CASSFSTGKGEQYF

d_gene: TRBD2
abundance: NA
j_gene: TRBJ2-1
v_gene: TRBV7-2
CDR3nt: TGTGCCAGCAGCTTAAAGGGTAGCGGGGCCTGGGAGCAGTTCTTC
CDR3aa: CASSLKGSGAWEQFF

d_gene: TRBD1
abundance: few
j_gene: TRBJ2-1
v_gene: TRBV20-1
CDR3nt: TGCAGTGCTAGGCATAAACCGGGACAGGGCTACAATGAGCAGTTCTTC
CDR3aa: CSARHKPGQGYNEQFF

d_gene: NA
abundance: few
j_gene: TRBJ2-1
v_gene: TRBV6-1
CDR3nt: TGTGCCAGCAGCCCCCGTCCGGCAGCGCGTTTCTTC
CDR3aa: CASSPRPAARFF

d_gene: NA
abundance: few
j_gene: TRBJ2-7
v_gene: TRBV28
CDR3nt: TGTGCCAGCCTACCCTCCCGGGTCCGCCCTAGCTACGAGCAGTACTTC
CDR3aa: CASLPSRVRPSYEQYF

d_gene: NA
abundance: few
j_gene: TRBJ1-5
v_gene: TRBV12-3/TRBV12-4
CDR3nt: TGTGCCACGTCGGACGGTGCCCATCAGCCCCAGCATTTT
CDR3aa: CATSDGAHQPQHF

d_gene: TRBD2
abundance: few
j_gene: TRBJ2-3
v_gene: TRBV7-8
CDR3nt: TGTGCCAGCAGCTTATTTGCGGGAGGGCCTCGTTTCACAGATACGCAGTATTTT
CDR3aa: CASSLFAGGPRFTDTQYF

d_gene: NA
abundance: few
j_gene: TRBJ2-1
v_gene: TRBV11-3
CDR3nt: TGTGCCAGCAGCCTTAGGGGACCTGATGAGCAGTTCTTC
CDR3aa: CASSLRGPDEQFF

d_gene: TRBD2
abundance: NA
j_gene: TRBJ2-5
v_gene: TRBV5-4
CDR3nt: TGTGCCAGCAGCGCTAGACTAGCGGGAGTGGTAGAGACCCAGTACTTC
CDR3aa: CASSARLAGVVETQYF

d_gene: NA
abundance: NA
j_gene: TRBJ1-3
v_gene: TRBV12-3/TRBV12-4
CDR3nt: TGTGCCAGCAGGAAATTTCAGGGGTTTGGAAACACCATATATTTT
CDR3aa: CASRKFQGFGNTIYF

d_gene: NA
abundance: NA
j_gene: TRBJ2-7
v_gene: TRBV12-5
CDR3nt: TGTGCTAGTCGTGGCCCCGGCCGGACAGTCAGGAGGTATGAGCAGTACTTC
CDR3aa: CASRGPGRTVRRYEQYF

d_gene: NA
abundance: few
j_gene: TRBJ2-3
v_gene: TRBV7-8
CDR3nt: TGTGCCAGCAGCTTAGCCGGGGGATCCTTCATGACAGATACGCAGTATTTT
CDR3aa: CASSLAGGSFMTDTQYF

d_gene: NA
abundance: NA
j_gene: TRBJ2-1
v_gene: TRBV15
CDR3nt: TGTGCCACCAGCGGGGACTCCCGAGGGGGTGAGCAGTTCTTC
CDR3aa: CATSGDSRGGEQFF

d_gene: NA
abundance: NA
j_gene: TRBJ2-3
v_gene: TRBV2
CDR3nt: TGTGCCAGCATATCCGGGACTCAAAGCACAGATACGCAGTATTTT
CDR3aa: CASISGTQSTDTQYF

d_gene: NA
abundance: NA
j_gene: TRBJ1-1
v_gene: TRBV19
CDR3nt: TGTGCCAGTAGTATGGAGGGACCGGGGAACACTGAAGCTTTCTTT
CDR3aa: CASSMEGPGNTEAFF

d_gene: NA
abundance: few
j_gene: TRBJ2-7
v_gene: TRBV7-9
CDR3nt: TGTGCCAGCAGCCCCCCGGGCGCGACAGTTTCCTACGAGCAGTACTTC
CDR3aa: CASSPPGATVSYEQYF

d_gene: TRBD2
abundance: many
j_gene: TRBJ2-3
v_gene: TRBV7-8
CDR3nt: TGTGCCAGCAGCAAACGACTAGCGGGGCCTAGCACAGATACGCAGTATTTT
CDR3aa: CASSKRLAGPSTDTQYF

d_gene: TRBD2
abundance: few
j_gene: TRBJ2-1
v_gene: TRBV7-2
CDR3nt: TGTGCCAGCAGCTTAGGTAGCGGGAGGGCCGAGACCTACAATGAGCAGTTCTTC
CDR3aa: CASSLGSGRAETYNEQFF

d_gene: TRBD2
abundance: few
j_gene: TRBJ2-3
v_gene: TRBV5-8
CDR3nt: TGTGCCAGCAGCCAAGGACCGGGACTAGCGAGGGATACGCAGTATTTT
CDR3aa: CASSQGPGLARDTQYF

d_gene: TRBD1
abundance: NA
j_gene: TRBJ1-5
v_gene: TRBV15
CDR3nt: TGTGCCACTACCCGGACAGGGGACACCCAGCCCCAGCATTTT
CDR3aa: CATTRTGDTQPQHF

d_gene: NA
abundance: NA
j_gene: TRBJ1-4
v_gene: TRBV7-9
CDR3nt: TGTGCCAGCGGGGCAGGGACTAATGAAAAACTGTTTTTT
CDR3aa: CASGAGTNEKLFF

d_gene: NA
abundance: NA
j_gene: TRBJ1-1
v_gene: TRBV5-4
CDR3nt: TGTGCCAGCAGGGCGGGGGGAAAGGGGACTGAAGCTTTCTTT
CDR3aa: CASRAGGKGTEAFF

d_gene: TRBD1
abundance: NA
j_gene: TRBJ2-2
v_gene: TRBV27
CDR3nt: TGTGCCAGCAGTGTAACGACAGGGTTACACGGGGAGCTGTTTTTT
CDR3aa: CASSVTTGLHGELFF

d_gene: NA
abundance: NA
j_gene: TRBJ2-1
v_gene: TRBV7-8
CDR3nt: TGTGCCAGCAGCGAGGGCCCGGACAATGAGCAGTTCTTC
CDR3aa: CASSEGPDNEQFF

d_gene: NA
abundance: NA
j_gene: TRBJ1-2
v_gene: TRBV5-5
CDR3nt: TGTGCCAGCAGCTTGGCCGGGGGAAATGGCTACACCTTC
CDR3aa: CASSLAGGNGYTF

d_gene: NA
abundance: few
j_gene: TRBJ1-6
v_gene: TRBV6-1
CDR3nt: TGTGCCAGCAGTGAAACAGTTGGGGCTTCACCCCTCCACTTT
CDR3aa: CASSETVGASPLHF

d_gene: NA
abundance: NA
j_gene: TRBJ2-3
v_gene: TRBV20-1
CDR3nt: TGCAGTGCTAGACCCTCCCCAGATACGCAGTATTTT
CDR3aa: CSARPSPDTQYF

d_gene: NA
abundance: NA
j_gene: TRBJ2-1
v_gene: TRBV12-3/TRBV12-4
CDR3nt: TGTGCCGGGTCGAAGCGGGTTGAGCAGTTCTTC
CDR3aa: CAGSKRVEQFF